This is a list of T cell receptor beta chains from one sample in a study of blood T cells in healthy people across ages. From the 5' RACE reads, TCRdb called clonotypes with MiXCR, one entry per CDR3 protein. The sample has some 1.8 million distinct CDR3 sequences, 35% to 50% seen once. Sample: blood. Receptors were obtained from a human donor in good health. CDR3s include the opening cysteine and the closing phenylalanine or tryptophan. D genes are given only for firm matches. Not all rows give a size; the values are once, few, many and, for expanded clones, a class.

size: .; V: TRBV29-1; D: TRBD2; length: 15; J: TRBJ2-1; DNA: TGCAGCGTTGAATCCGGGACTAGTAGGTACAATGAGCAGTTCTTC; CDR3: CSVESGTSRYNEQFF
size: few; V: TRBV5-1; D: TRBD2; length: 16; J: TRBJ2-3; DNA: TGCGCCAGCAGACGTTATAGCGGGGACCTCACAGATACGCAGTATTTT; CDR3: CASRRYSGDLTDTQYF
size: .; V: TRBV7-2; D: .; length: 16; J: TRBJ2-7; DNA: TGTGCCAGCAGCTTAGGGGCTAGGGTTGTCAACTACGAGCAGTACTTC; CDR3: CASSLGARVVNYEQYF
size: few; V: TRBV11-2; D: TRBD1; length: 15; J: TRBJ2-7; DNA: TGTGCCAGCAGCTTAGAGCCGCGGGGACAGGGCGAGCAGTACTTC; CDR3: CASSLEPRGQGEQYF
size: .; V: TRBV20-1; D: TRBD2; length: 16; J: TRBJ2-5; DNA: TGCAGTACTAGCCACGCACTAGCGGGGGTACAAGAGACCCAGTACTTC; CDR3: CSTSHALAGVQETQYF
size: .; V: TRBV11-1; D: TRBD1; length: 21; J: TRBJ1-1; DNA: TGTGCCAGCAGCTTATGGGTCGCGCGTAGGGACAGGGGGCTGATGAACACTGAAGCTTTCTTT; CDR3: CASSLWVARRDRGLMNTEAFF
size: .; V: TRBV20-1; D: TRBD1; length: 15; J: TRBJ2-5; DNA: TGCAGTGCCACCCCCGGGACAGGGGGCGGAGGGACCCAGTACTTC; CDR3: CSATPGTGGGGTQYF
size: .; V: TRBV12-3/TRBV12-4; D: .; length: 14; J: TRBJ2-1; DNA: TGTGCCAGCAGTTTAGCCCGGGACTACAATGAGCAGTTCTTC; CDR3: CASSLARDYNEQFF
size: many; V: TRBV7-2; D: .; length: 14; J: TRBJ1-2; DNA: TGTGCCAGCAGCCGCAGGGGAGTCGGCTATGGCTACACCTTC; CDR3: CASSRRGVGYGYTF
size: .; V: TRBV7-3; D: .; length: 15; J: TRBJ2-3; DNA: TGTGCCAGCAGCTCCGCAGGGATGGGCACAGATACGCAGTATTTT; CDR3: CASSSAGMGTDTQYF
size: .; V: TRBV20-1; D: .; length: 14; J: TRBJ1-5; DNA: TGCAGTGCTGGTTTGGGTCGGAGCAATCAGCCCCAGCATTTT; CDR3: CSAGLGRSNQPQHF
size: few; V: TRBV4-3; D: TRBD1; length: 15; J: TRBJ2-7; DNA: TGCGCCAGCAGCCAATCCGACAGGGGAGGATACGAGCAGTACTTC; CDR3: CASSQSDRGGYEQYF
size: .; V: TRBV29-1; D: .; length: 15; J: TRBJ2-1; DNA: TGCAGCGTTGATAGGCATAGGGGTCGGTACAATGAGCAGTTCTTC; CDR3: CSVDRHRGRYNEQFF
size: .; V: TRBV20-1; D: TRBD1; length: 15; J: TRBJ2-5; DNA: TGCAGTGCTTTTTTTCCGGACAGGGGGTTGGGGACCCAGTACTTC; CDR3: CSAFFPDRGLGTQYF
size: few; V: TRBV12-3/TRBV12-4; D: .; length: 14; J: TRBJ2-7; DNA: TGTGCCAGCACCCACACGACGGAAACCGAGGGGCAGTACTTC; CDR3: CASTHTTETEGQYF
size: few; V: TRBV7-8; D: TRBD2; length: 15; J: TRBJ2-1; DNA: TGTGCCAGCAGCTTATTGGGGGGGATCTACAATGAGCAGTTCTTC; CDR3: CASSLLGGIYNEQFF
size: .; V: TRBV7-2; D: TRBD1; length: 14; J: TRBJ1-2; DNA: TGTGCCAGCAGCCTAGGGGGGACAGGGCTGGGCTACACCTTC; CDR3: CASSLGGTGLGYTF
size: few; V: TRBV2; D: TRBD1; length: 14; J: TRBJ2-5; DNA: TGTGCCAGCAACCCCCAGGGGGCAGGAGAGACCCAGTACTTC; CDR3: CASNPQGAGETQYF
size: .; V: TRBV5-1; D: .; length: 14; J: TRBJ1-1; DNA: TGCGCCAGCAGCAACCCGACAGGGAACACTGAAGCTTTCTTT; CDR3: CASSNPTGNTEAFF
size: .; V: TRBV12-3/TRBV12-4; D: TRBD1; length: 18; J: TRBJ1-2; DNA: TGTGCCAGCAGTTTGGGACAGGGAGGGACAGGGAGAGGGGATGGCTACACCTTC; CDR3: CASSLGQGGTGRGDGYTF
size: few; V: TRBV7-2; D: .; length: 16; J: TRBJ2-6; DNA: TGTGCCAGCAGCGCCCGGATGACCTCTGGGGCCAACGTCCTGACTTTC; CDR3: CASSARMTSGANVLTF
size: once; V: TRBV20-1; D: .; length: 11; J: TRBJ2-1; DNA: TGCAGTGCAACGGATGGCGGTGAGCAGTTCTTC; CDR3: CSATDGGEQFF
size: .; V: TRBV11-2; D: .; length: 17; J: TRBJ1-6; DNA: TGTGCCAGCAGCGCAACCCCCGTGGACATTCGAAATTCACCCCTCCACTTT; CDR3: CASSATPVDIRNSPLHF
size: few; V: TRBV7-9; D: .; length: 14; J: TRBJ2-3; DNA: TGTGCCAGCAGCTTTTCCCGTGGGCTAGATACGCAGTATTTT; CDR3: CASSFSRGLDTQYF
size: few; V: TRBV7-2; D: TRBD1; length: 13; J: TRBJ1-6; DNA: TGTGCCAGCAGCCAAGACAGGGCGACACCCCTCCACTTT; CDR3: CASSQDRATPLHF
size: few; V: TRBV4-3; D: .; length: 14; J: TRBJ1-2; DNA: TGCGCCAGCAGCCAAGATGCGGAATTCTATGGCTACACCTTC; CDR3: CASSQDAEFYGYTF
size: few; V: TRBV6-2/TRBV6-3; D: .; length: 14; J: TRBJ1-5; DNA: TGTGCCAGCAGTTACGGGCAGTACAATCAGCCCCAGCATTTT; CDR3: CASSYGQYNQPQHF
size: many; V: TRBV29-1; D: TRBD2; length: 14; J: TRBJ2-1; DNA: TGCAGCGTTCAAGCGGGGCCTTTCTACAATGAGCAGTTCTTC; CDR3: CSVQAGPFYNEQFF
size: few; V: TRBV10-3; D: .; length: 13; J: TRBJ1-1; DNA: TGTGCCATCAGTGACTTCCGAAACACTGAAGCTTTCTTT; CDR3: CAISDFRNTEAFF
size: .; V: TRBV10-3; D: .; length: 21; J: TRBJ2-2; DNA: .; CDR3: CAISPGTGEQYFGPGTGELFF
size: few; V: TRBV4-1; D: .; length: 17; J: TRBJ2-7; DNA: TGCGCCAGCAGCCAAAGGGCGGTCTCGGGGTTCCCCTACGAGCAGTACTTC; CDR3: CASSQRAVSGFPYEQYF
size: .; V: TRBV27; D: TRBD1; length: 14; J: TRBJ2-7; DNA: TGTGCCAGCAGTTTATTGGCAGGGGGCCACGAGCAGTACTTC; CDR3: CASSLLAGGHEQYF
size: few; V: TRBV4-2; D: .; length: 16; J: TRBJ2-5; DNA: TGTGCCAGCAGCCAAGAGGGGGGGCGCATCGAAGAGACCCAGTACTTC; CDR3: CASSQEGGRIEETQYF
size: .; V: TRBV4-2; D: .; length: 16; J: TRBJ2-3; DNA: TGTGCCAGCAGCCAAGGCCCGGCCCCCCACACAGATACGCAGTATTTT; CDR3: CASSQGPAPHTDTQYF
size: .; V: TRBV7-2; D: .; length: 16; J: TRBJ2-4; DNA: TGTACCAGCAGTGCGAGACAGGCCGCTCTCAAAAACATTCAGTACTTC; CDR3: CTSSARQAALKNIQYF
size: .; V: TRBV4-1; D: .; length: 15; J: TRBJ2-2; DNA: TGCGCCAGCAGCCAAGAAGCAGGGGACACCGGGGAGCTGTTTTTT; CDR3: CASSQEAGDTGELFF
size: many; V: TRBV29-1; D: .; length: 15; J: TRBJ1-4; DNA: TGCAGCGTTGAAGGGACCCCTGACACTAATGAAAAACTGTTTTTT; CDR3: CSVEGTPDTNEKLFF
size: .; V: TRBV7-9; D: TRBD1; length: 15; J: TRBJ2-1; DNA: TGTGCCAGCAGCTCAAAGCCGGGACAGTACAATGAGCAGTTCTTC; CDR3: CASSSKPGQYNEQFF
size: .; V: TRBV7-9; D: .; length: 15; J: TRBJ2-1; DNA: TGTGCCAGCAGCCCCAGGGACATTCGCTACAATGAGCAGTTCTTC; CDR3: CASSPRDIRYNEQFF
size: many; V: TRBV4-1; D: .; length: 15; J: TRBJ2-7; DNA: TGTGCCAGCAGCCTACTAGGGGGGGGCTCCTACGAGCAGTACTTC; CDR3: CASSLLGGGSYEQYF
size: few; V: TRBV9; D: .; length: 15; J: TRBJ1-2; DNA: TGTGCCAGCAGCGTATCAACAGGGAACAACTATGGCTACACCTTC; CDR3: CASSVSTGNNYGYTF
size: .; V: TRBV12-3/TRBV12-4; D: .; length: 15; J: TRBJ2-5; DNA: TGTGCCAGCAGTTTAGTCATGGGGGCCGGGGAGACCCAGTACTTC; CDR3: CASSLVMGAGETQYF
size: .; V: TRBV20-1; D: .; length: 12; J: TRBJ1-1; DNA: TGCAGTGCTAGCTTGACAGGAGTCAAAGCTTTCTTT; CDR3: CSASLTGVKAFF
size: .; V: TRBV20-1; D: .; length: 16; J: TRBJ2-1; DNA: TGCAGTGCACCTCCCGGGATGAGCCCCAATTACAATGAGCAGTTCTTC; CDR3: CSAPPGMSPNYNEQFF
size: .; V: TRBV5-1; D: .; length: 12; J: TRBJ2-7; DNA: TGCGCCAGCCGCGAATGGGGGACCGAGCAGTACTTC; CDR3: CASREWGTEQYF